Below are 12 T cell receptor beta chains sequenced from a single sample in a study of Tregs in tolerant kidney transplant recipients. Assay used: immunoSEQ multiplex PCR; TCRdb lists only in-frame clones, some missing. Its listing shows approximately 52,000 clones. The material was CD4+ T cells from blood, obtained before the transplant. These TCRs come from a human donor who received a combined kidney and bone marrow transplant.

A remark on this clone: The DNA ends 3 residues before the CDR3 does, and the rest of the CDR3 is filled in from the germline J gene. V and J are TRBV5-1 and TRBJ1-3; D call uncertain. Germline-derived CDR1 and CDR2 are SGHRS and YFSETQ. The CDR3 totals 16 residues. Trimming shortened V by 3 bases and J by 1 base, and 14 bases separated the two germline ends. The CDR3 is CASSSGGDISGNTIYF. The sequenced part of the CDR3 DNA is TGCGCCAGCAGCTCTGGAGGAGACATATCTGGAAACACC.

The CDR3 protein is CASSTTGAEAFF. The part of the CDR3 DNA that was read is TGCGCCAGCAGCACAACAGGGGCTGAA. V is TRBV5-1 and J is TRBJ1-1; TRBD1 aligns across 7 bases. The read comes to an end 3 residues before the CDR3 does, leaving the germline J gene to fill in the end. CDR3 size: 12 residues. CDR1 is SGHRS and CDR2 is YFSETQ in the germline V gene. J was trimmed by 6 bases and V by 4 bases; bases with no gene match: 3.

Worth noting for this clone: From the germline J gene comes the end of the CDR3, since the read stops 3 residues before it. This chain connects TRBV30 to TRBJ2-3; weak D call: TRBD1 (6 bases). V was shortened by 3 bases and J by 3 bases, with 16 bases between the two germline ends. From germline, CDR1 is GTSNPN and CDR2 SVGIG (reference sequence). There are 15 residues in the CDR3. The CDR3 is CAWREQGYSTDTQYF. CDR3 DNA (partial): TGTGCCTGGAGGGAACAGGGTTACTCGACAGATACG.

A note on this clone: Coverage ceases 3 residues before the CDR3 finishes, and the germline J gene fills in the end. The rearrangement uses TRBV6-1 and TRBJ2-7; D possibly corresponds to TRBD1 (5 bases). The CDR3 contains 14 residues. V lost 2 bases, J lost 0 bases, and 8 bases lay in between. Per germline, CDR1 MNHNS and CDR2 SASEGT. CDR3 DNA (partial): TGTGCCAGCAGTGAACAGGGTCACTCCTACGAG. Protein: CASSEQGHSYE. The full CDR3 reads CASSEQGHSYEQYF.

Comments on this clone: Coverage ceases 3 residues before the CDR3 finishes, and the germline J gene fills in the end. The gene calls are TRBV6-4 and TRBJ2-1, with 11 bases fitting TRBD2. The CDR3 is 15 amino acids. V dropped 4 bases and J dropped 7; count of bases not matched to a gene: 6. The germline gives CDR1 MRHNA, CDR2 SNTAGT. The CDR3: CASSGVSGRGNEQFF. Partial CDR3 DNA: TGTGCCAGCAGTGGTGTTAGCGGGAGGGGTAATGAG.

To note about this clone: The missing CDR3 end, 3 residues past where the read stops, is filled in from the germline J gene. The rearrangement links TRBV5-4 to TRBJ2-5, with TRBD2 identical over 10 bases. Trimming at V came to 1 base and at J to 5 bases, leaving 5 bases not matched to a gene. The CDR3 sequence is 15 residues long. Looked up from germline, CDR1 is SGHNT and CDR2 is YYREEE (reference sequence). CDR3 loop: CASSLSSGSGETQYF. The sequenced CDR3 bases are TGTGCCAGCAGCTTGTCTAGCGGGAGCGGGGAGACC. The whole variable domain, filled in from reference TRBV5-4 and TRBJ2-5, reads ETGVTQSPTHLIKTRGQQVTLRCSSQSGHNTVSWYQQALGQGPQFIFQYYREEENGRGNFPPRFSGLQFPNYSSELNVNALELDDSALYLCASSLSSGSGETQYFGPGTRLLVL.

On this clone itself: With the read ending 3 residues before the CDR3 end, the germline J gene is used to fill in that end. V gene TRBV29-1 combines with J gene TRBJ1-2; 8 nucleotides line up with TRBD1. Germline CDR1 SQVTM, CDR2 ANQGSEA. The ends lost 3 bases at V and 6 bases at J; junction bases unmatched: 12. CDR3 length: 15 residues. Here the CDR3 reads CSVDPTAGGGNGYTF. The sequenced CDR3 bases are TGCAGCGTTGACCCAACCGCAGGGGGCGGAAATGGC.

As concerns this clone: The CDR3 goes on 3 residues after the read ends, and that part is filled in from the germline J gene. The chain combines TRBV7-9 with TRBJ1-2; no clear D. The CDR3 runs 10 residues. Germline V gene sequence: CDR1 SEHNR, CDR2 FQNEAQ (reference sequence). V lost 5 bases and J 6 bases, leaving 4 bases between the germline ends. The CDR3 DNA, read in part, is TGTGCCAGCAGCCGCGATGGC. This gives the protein CASSRDG. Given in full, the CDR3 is CASSRDGYTF.

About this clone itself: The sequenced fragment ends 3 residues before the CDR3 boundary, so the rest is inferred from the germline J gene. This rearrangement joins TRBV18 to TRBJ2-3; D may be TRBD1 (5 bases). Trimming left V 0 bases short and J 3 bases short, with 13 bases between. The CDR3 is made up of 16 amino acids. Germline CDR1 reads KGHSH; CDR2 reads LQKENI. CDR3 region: CASSPPQGGLTDTQYF. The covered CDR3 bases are TGTGCCAGCTCACCACCGCAGGGTGGCTTAACAGATACG.

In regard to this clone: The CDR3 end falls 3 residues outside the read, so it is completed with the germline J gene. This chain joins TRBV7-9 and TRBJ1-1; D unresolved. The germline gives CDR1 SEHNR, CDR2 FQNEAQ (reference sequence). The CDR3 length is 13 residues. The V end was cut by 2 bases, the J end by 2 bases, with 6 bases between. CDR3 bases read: TGTGCCAGCAGCTTAATCTATAACACTGAA. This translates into CASSLIYNTE. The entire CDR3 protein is CASSLIYNTEAFF.

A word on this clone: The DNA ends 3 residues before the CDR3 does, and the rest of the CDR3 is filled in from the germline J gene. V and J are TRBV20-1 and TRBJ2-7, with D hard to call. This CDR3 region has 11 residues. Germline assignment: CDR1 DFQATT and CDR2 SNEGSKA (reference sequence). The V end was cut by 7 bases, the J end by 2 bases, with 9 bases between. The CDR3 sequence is CSVTDAYEQYF. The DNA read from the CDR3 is TGCAGTGTAACAGATGCCTACGAG.

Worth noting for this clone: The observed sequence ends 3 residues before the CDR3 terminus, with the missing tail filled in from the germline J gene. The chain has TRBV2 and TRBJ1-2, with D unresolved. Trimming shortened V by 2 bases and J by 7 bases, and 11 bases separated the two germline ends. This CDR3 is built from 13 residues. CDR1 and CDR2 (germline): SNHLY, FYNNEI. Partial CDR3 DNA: TGTGCCAGCAGTGAAATACTGGAGGGTGGC. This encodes CASSEILEGG. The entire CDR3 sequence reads CASSEILEGGYTF. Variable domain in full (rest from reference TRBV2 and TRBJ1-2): EPEVTQTPSHQVTQMGQEVILRCVPISNHLYFYWYRQILGQKVEFLVSFYNNEISEKSEIFDDQFSVERPDGSNFTLKIRSTKLEDSAMYFCASSEILEGGYTFGSGTRLTVV.